Each of the 22 T cell receptor beta chains below was sequenced from the same sample in a study of CD8 T cells in ankylosing spondylitis. Findings and limits, study-wide: Within ankylosing spondylitis blood, a TCR beta motif made up of under 10 highly homologous variants appeared to be characteristic.

These receptors lack a known antigen. TCRdb ran MiXCR on the 5' RACE reads and lists one entry per CDR3 protein. The sample consists of about 330,000 distinct CDR3 sequences, 7.5% to 9% of them appearing once. The sequenced sample consisted of blood, either unsorted or a sorted T cell fraction (not recorded which). Receptors originate from a male donor with ankylosing spondylitis.

The rearrangement links TRBV5-4 to TRBJ2-7, with 9 nucleotides matching TRBD1. The CDR3 sequence is 16 residues long. V was pared by 4 bases and J by 2 bases, with 10 bases of the junction left unmatched. The germline gives CDR1 SGHNT, CDR2 YYREEE (reference sequence). For the CDR3, the DNA is TGTGCCAGCAGCCCCTGGGGGGGACAGGGTGCCTACGAGCAGTACTTC. This gives the protein CASSPWGGQGAYEQYF.

Only a few counts were recorded for this clonotype. The chain combines TRBV4-3 with TRBJ1-4, with D unclear. CDR3 size: 13 residues. V lost 0 bases and J 8 bases, leaving 7 bases between the germline ends. Germline V lookup: CDR1 LGHNA, CDR2 YSLEER. This CDR3 reads CASSQELGEKLFF. In DNA form, the CDR3 reads TGCGCCAGCAGCCAAGAATTAGGAGAAAAACTGTTTTTT.

The rearrangement joins TRBV7-2 to TRBJ2-7; D gene uncertain. Looked up from germline, CDR1 is SGHTA and CDR2 is FQGNSA. Trimming cost V 0 bases and J 9 bases, with 12 bases left between them. The CDR3 runs to 13 residues. The CDR3 loop is CASSLAQALGQYF. CDR3 in DNA: TGTGCCAGCAGCTTAGCGCAGGCCCTCGGGCAGTACTTC.

This clonotype was detected only a few times. The chain has TRBV3-1 and TRBJ2-3; D not resolved. The CDR3 runs 16 residues. The V end lost 1 base, the J end lost 1 base, and 12 bases lay between the germline ends. Per the germline V gene, CDR1 is LGHDT and CDR2 is YNNKEL (reference sequence). The CDR3 region has the DNA TGTGCCAGCAGCCAAGTGGCCGGAACGGGCACAGATACGCAGTATTTT. This codes for CASSQVAGTGTDTQYF.

This clonotype was counted between two and nine times. V usage is TRBV2 and J usage is TRBJ2-3; no firm D call. The V end was cut by 5 bases, the J end by 0 bases, with 9 bases between. CDR1 and CDR2 (germline): SNHLY, FYNNEI. This CDR3 region has 14 residues. CDR3 bases: TGTGCCAGCAGTAAACGAATAAGCACAGATACGCAGTATTTT. Translation: CASSKRISTDTQYF.

This clonotype has just a few counts. The rearrangement joins TRBV10-2 to TRBJ2-3, with 8 bases identical to TRBD2. Germline loops: CDR1 WSHSY, CDR2 SAAADI. The CDR3 has 16 residues. V dropped 6 bases and J dropped 3; count of bases not matched to a gene: 11. CDR3 nucleotides: TGCGCCAGCAGGGGAGGTAGGGGACTAGAGACAGATACGCAGTATTTT. This codes for CASRGGRGLETDTQYF.

The chain couples TRBV29-1 to TRBJ2-5; D perhaps matches TRBD2 (6 bases). Per the germline V gene, CDR1 is SQVTM and CDR2 is ANQGSEA. CDR3 length: 12 residues. V was shortened by 6 bases and J by 4 bases, with 12 bases between the two germline ends. CDR3: CSVGSRGETQYF. DNA for the CDR3: TGCAGCGTGGGGTCGCGGGGAGAGACCCAGTACTTC.

This clonotype was recorded a few times. The rearrangement uses TRBV28 and TRBJ2-5, with a tentative D call TRBD1 (5 bases). The length of the CDR3 is 15 residues. Germline CDR1 MDHEN, CDR2 SYDVKM. Trimming took off 4 bases at V and 1 base at J, with 13 bases between the two ends. The CDR3 nucleotides are TGTGCCAGCAGTTACAGGCTGAGAGGCCAAGAGACCCAGTACTTC. Protein sequence: CASSYRLRGQETQYF.

This sequence joins TRBV6-1 and TRBJ1-5, with a possible D match to TRBD1 (5 bases). The germline V and J ends were trimmed by 6 bases and 0 bases, with 18 bases remaining between them. The CDR3 has 17 amino acids. CDR1 and CDR2 from the germline V gene are MNHNS and SASEGT. DNA of the CDR3: TGTGCCAGCAGACCCGGGACCGGGACTCATAGCAATCAGCCCCAGCATTTT. This gives the protein CASRPGTGTHSNQPQHF.

At least ten counts were recorded for this clonotype. This chain links TRBV12-3 or TRBV12-4 with TRBJ2-7; D is ambiguous. V dropped 6 bases and J dropped 4 bases, with 10 bases sitting between them. The CDR3 contains 12 residues. The CDR3 here is CASSHVLYEQYF. In nucleotides, the CDR3 is TGTGCCAGCAGCCACGTCCTTTACGAGCAGTACTTC.

This clonotype was observed many times. The V gene is TRBV20-1, the J gene TRBJ1-2, with a weak D call TRBD1 (6 bases). Trimming cost V 2 bases and J 2 bases, with 9 bases left between them. Germline V gene sequence: CDR1 DFQATT, CDR2 SNEGSKA (reference sequence). The CDR3 spans 13 residues. CDR3: CSARTGTNYGYTF. The CDR3 DNA sequence: TGCAGTGCTAGAACAGGGACGAACTATGGCTACACCTTC.

As concerns this clonotype: A much bigger clone sits one base away, suggesting this may be a read error. The CDR3 sequence: CASSLQGWAQYF. Written as DNA, the CDR3 is TGCGCCAGCAGCTTGCAGGGTTGGGCGCAGTATTTT. The rearrangement uses TRBV5-1 and TRBJ2-3, with D perhaps matching TRBD1 (5 bases). Trimming pared 1 base from V and 10 bases from J, leaving 10 bases between. The CDR3 covers 12 residues. In germline, CDR1 is SGHRS, CDR2 YFSETQ.

The rearrangement joins TRBV28 to TRBJ2-7, with TRBD1 as a possible D gene (6 bases). Germline CDR1 MDHEN, CDR2 SYDVKM. The CDR3 has 14 amino acids. V was cut by 4 bases and J by 0 bases, with 10 bases left in between. In DNA, the CDR3 is TGTGCCAGCAGTTATTACAGGGACTCCTACGAGCAGTACTTC. Its protein is CASSYYRDSYEQYF.

The chain joins TRBV18 to TRBJ1-1; D ambiguous. The CDR3 has 12 residues. V lost 6 bases and J lost 6, with 11 bases in between. CDR1 and CDR2 from the germline V gene are KGHSH and LQKENI. Here the CDR3 DNA reads TGTGCCAGCTCGGAGGTGCGAGCTGAAGCTTTCTTT. As protein: CASSEVRAEAFF.

This chain uses TRBV14 with TRBJ2-1; D is possibly TRBD2 (5 bases). The CDR3 is 16 residues long. Trimming took 0 bases from V and 2 from J, leaving 11 bases between them. CDR1 and CDR2 (germline): SGHDN, FVKESK. The chain's CDR3 is CASSQEIAQTYNEQFF. Here the CDR3 DNA reads TGTGCCAGCAGCCAAGAAATAGCGCAGACCTACAATGAGCAGTTCTTC.

This clonotype has ten or more counts. V and J are TRBV18 and TRBJ1-4; D perhaps matches TRBD1 (5 bases). CDR3 length equals 17 residues. V lost 0 bases and J lost 2, with 13 bases in between. The germline CDR1 and CDR2 sequences are KGHSH and LQKENI. This chain's CDR3 is CASSPPDGGVTNEKLFF. The DNA of the CDR3 is TGTGCCAGCTCACCACCCGATGGGGGAGTGACTAATGAAAAACTGTTTTTT. The full variable domain, completed using reference TRBV18 and TRBJ1-4, is NAGVMQNPRHLVRRRGQEARLRCSPMKGHSHVYWYRQLPEEGLKFMVYLQKENIIDESGMPKERFSAEFPKEGPSILRIQQVVRGDSAAYFCASSPPDGGVTNEKLFFGSGTQLSVL.

This clonotype was recorded a few times. The chain joins TRBV19 to TRBJ1-5; D is undetermined. V lost 2 bases and J lost 5, with 7 bases in between. CDR1 and CDR2 (germline): LNHDA, SQIVND (reference sequence). This CDR3 is built from 13 residues. CDR3 amino acids: CASSIPDDQPQHF. DNA for the CDR3: TGTGCCAGTAGTATACCCGATGATCAGCCCCAGCATTTT.

This rearrangement joins TRBV6-5 to TRBJ1-1; D is uncertain. Germline V CDR1 and CDR2: MNHEY, SVGAGI. The CDR3 is 15 residues long. Trimming left V 0 bases short and J 2 bases short, with 10 bases between. This CDR3 reads CASSYSRRINTEAFF. CDR3 nucleotides: TGTGCCAGCAGTTACTCGAGGCGGATCAACACTGAAGCTTTCTTT.

The table lists this clonotype with a few counts. The CDR3 spells CASSEQLAGVGEQFF. CDR3 nucleotides: TGTGCCAGCAGCGAGCAACTAGCGGGAGTTGGTGAGCAGTTCTTC. This rearrangement joins TRBV5-5 to TRBJ2-1; 11 bases agree with TRBD2. The CDR3 runs 15 residues. Germline-derived CDR1 and CDR2 are SGHKS and YYEKEE (reference sequence). V dropped 4 bases and J dropped 9; count of bases not matched to a gene: 9.

This clonotype has only a few counts. The chain carries TRBV7-7 and TRBJ2-1; weak D call: TRBD2 (5 bases). Germline loops: CDR1 SSHAT, CDR2 FNYEAQ (reference sequence). The CDR3 is made up of 17 amino acids. V shed 4 bases and J shed 0 bases, with 16 bases lying between them. The CDR3 reads CASSSGPRLSSYNEQFF. The CDR3 coding sequence is TGTGCCAGCAGCTCTGGTCCGAGACTAAGCTCCTACAATGAGCAGTTCTTC.

This clonotype was found many times. The chain has TRBV20-1 and TRBJ2-1; 7 bases map to TRBD2. Losses at the gene ends were 5 bases for V and 4 bases for J; bases not matched to a gene: 5. From germline, CDR1 is DFQATT and CDR2 SNEGSKA (reference sequence). The CDR3 extends over 13 amino acids. The CDR3 sequence: CSAAGVAYNEQFF. In nucleotides, the CDR3 is TGCAGTGCTGCGGGAGTCGCATACAATGAGCAGTTCTTC.

The chain couples TRBV5-1 to TRBJ2-7, with 7 bases aligning to TRBD1. The germline gives CDR1 SGHRS, CDR2 YFSETQ. V lost 3 bases, J lost 3 bases, and 3 bases stayed unmatched. CDR3 length: 13 amino acids. CDR3 sequence: CASSWDRYYEQYF. The CDR3 DNA sequence: TGCGCCAGCAGCTGGGACAGATACTACGAGCAGTACTTC.